The sequence of this T cell receptor beta chain was determined in a study of post-analysis software for immune sequencing data. Whole-study context: There were relapsing-remitting, secondary progressive and progressive-relapsing multiple sclerosis among the disease courses included.

Whole-study findings and limits: With TRBV5-6, TRBV5-1 and TRBV20-1 included, a handful of TRBV segments were more frequent in patients than in controls. Normalized Chao1 diversity was significantly reduced in patients versus controls. Samples from a shared batch, those prepared together, strongly co-clustered by F measure.

To note about this clonotype: Its specificity is not known.

The V and J ends lost 6 bases and 6 bases, in that order; junction bases with no gene match: 13. This CDR3 contains 16 residues. Germline loops: CDR1 MNHEY, CDR2 SVGEGT. The library was made from cDNA and included unique molecular identifiers. TCRdb ran MiXCR on the PCR reads and lists one entry per CDR3 protein. The repertoire consists of some 500,000 distinct CDR3 sequences, with under 55% occurring once and the leading ten covering about 12%. The receptor comes from a girl between 5 and 17 years old with multiple sclerosis. V usage is TRBV6-2 or TRBV6-3 and J usage is TRBJ2-1, with TRBD1 matching over 8 bases. The source material was blood. CDR3 bases: TGTGCCAGCAGCCGACAAACCGGGACAGGTTCCAATGAGCAGTTCTTC. Protein sequence: CASSRQTGTGSNEQFF.